The 29 T cell receptor beta chains in this list originate from one sample, sequenced in a study of shared clonotypes between healthy human individuals. Clones were sequenced by immunoSEQ multiplex PCR, and TCRdb holds only the in-frame ones, with some missing. The data contain 190,000 or so clones, 80% to 95% of them seen just once; the ten biggest clones take up approximately 0.07%. Source material: naive CD4+ T cells sorted from blood. Subset noted: CD45RA+ positively selected. Receptor source: a woman aged 25 to 39 in good health.

In its sample, this clone was seen once. The J gene is TRBJ2-5, the V gene TRBV14; D not certain. Germline CDR1 is SGHDN and CDR2 is FVKESK. The ends were cut back, 1 base at V and 7 bases at J, with 10 bases in the middle. CDR3 length: 13 residues. In nucleotides, the CDR3 is TGTGCCAGCAGCCAAGCATCCTGGGCGACCCAGTACTTC. The encoded protein is CASSQASWATQYF.

The rearrangement uses TRBV6-1 and TRBJ1-2; a weak D match, TRBD1 (5 bases). There are 14 residues in the CDR3. Trimming stripped 8 bases from V and 0 bases from J, with 13 bases between. Per germline, CDR1 MNHNS and CDR2 SASEGT. In DNA form, the CDR3 reads TGTGCCAGCGGGGCCCGGGTGCCTAACTATGGCTACACCTTC. It encodes CASGARVPNYGYTF.

V and J are TRBV28 and TRBJ2-5; the D gene could be TRBD1 or TRBD2 (5 bases each). The J call could be wrong; TRBJ2-7 is a better fit for the DNA end. CDR3 length: 15 residues. The germline V gene encodes CDR1 MDHEN and CDR2 SYDVKM. The CDR3 sequence: CASSSPGRPRNEQYF. CDR3 coding DNA: TGTGCCAGCAGTTCCCCGGGGCGTCCTAGGAACGAGCAGTACTTC.

This clone was found once. The V and J genes are TRBV7-8 and TRBJ2-5; D perhaps matches TRBD2 (6 bases). This CDR3 has 16 residues. Germline CDR1 and CDR2: SGHVS and FQNEAQ. Trimming took off 8 bases at V and 2 bases at J, with 21 bases between the two ends. The CDR3 loop is CASRRVVAENQETQYF. In nucleotides, the CDR3 is TGTGCCAGCCGACGGGTGGTAGCGGAGAATCAAGAGACCCAGTACTTC.

A single count supports this clone. This sequence joins TRBV19 and TRBJ2-7; D possibly corresponds to TRBD2 (5 bases). Germline assignment: CDR1 LNHDA and CDR2 SQIVND (reference sequence). The CDR3 is made up of 15 amino acids. V lost 4 bases, J lost 2 bases, and 15 bases lay in between. CDR3 nucleotide sequence: TGTGCCAGTAGTACAAAGCGGACCGGGGCCTACGAGCAGTACTTC. Protein: CASSTKRTGAYEQYF. The whole variable domain, remainder taken from reference TRBV19 and TRBJ2-7, is DGGITQSPKYLFRKEGQNVTLSCEQNLNHDAMYWYRQDPGQGLRLIYYSQIVNDFQKGDIAEGYSVSREKKESFPLTVTSAQKNPTAFYLCASSTKRTGAYEQYFGPGTRLTVT.

The V gene is TRBV28, the J gene TRBJ2-7; no clear D gene. The CDR3 contains 14 residues. Germline-derived CDR1 and CDR2 are MDHEN and SYDVKM. Trimming took 3 bases from V and 3 from J, leaving 12 bases between them. The CDR3 region is CASSFLFKDYEQYF. The CDR3 region has the DNA TGTGCCAGCAGTTTTCTTTTTAAAGACTACGAGCAGTACTTC.

V usage is TRBV6-5 and J usage is TRBJ1-5; tentative D call: TRBD1 (5 bases). This CDR3 contains 13 residues. Germline assignment: CDR1 MNHEY and CDR2 SVGAGI. The germline V and J ends were trimmed by 8 bases and 6 bases, with 14 bases remaining between them. CDR3: CASRGGVGQPQHF. The CDR3 DNA is TGTGCCAGCCGGGGGGGAGTGGGTCAGCCCCAGCATTTT.

The chain uses TRBV5-1 and TRBJ2-5, with 7 bases that match TRBD2. CDR1 SGHRS and CDR2 YFSETQ come from the germline V gene. This CDR3 has 14 residues. Trimming at V came to 1 base and at J to 4 bases, leaving 4 bases not matched to a gene. The CDR3 spells CASSLTSVLETQYF. The CDR3 DNA reads as TGCGCCAGCAGCTTGACTAGCGTATTAGAGACCCAGTACTTC.

The chain links TRBV27 to TRBJ1-1, with a tentative D call TRBD1 (6 bases). The V and J ends lost 6 bases and 7 bases respectively, with 18 bases between them. The germline V gene has CDR1 MNHEY and CDR2 SMNVEV (reference sequence). The CDR3 is made up of 14 amino acids. The CDR3 reads CASRTPGGGFEAFF. As DNA, the CDR3 is TGTGCCAGCAGAACCCCCGGGGGCGGCTTTGAAGCTTTCTTT.

The V and J genes are TRBV5-1 and TRBJ1-3; D ambiguous. CDR3 length: 17 residues. Germline CDR1 and CDR2: SGHRS and YFSETQ. Trimming cost V 1 base and J 0 bases, with 14 bases left between them. CDR3 residues: CASSLSLNGGSGNTIYF. DNA of the CDR3: TGCGCCAGCAGCTTGAGTTTGAACGGAGGCTCTGGAAACACCATATATTTT.

This chain joins TRBV30 and TRBJ1-5; D gene ambiguous. Trimming took 2 bases from V and 0 from J, leaving 17 bases between them. Looked up from germline, CDR1 is GTSNPN and CDR2 is SVGIG (reference sequence). This CDR3 has 17 residues. The CDR3 bases are TGTGCCTGGAGTAGGGAGATCGTAAAAGATAGCAATCAGCCCCAGCATTTT. Translated: CAWSREIVKDSNQPQHF.

This clone was detected only once. The genes are TRBV28 and TRBJ2-7; possible D gene TRBD2, 5 bases. The germline V and J ends were trimmed by 3 bases and 2 bases, with 8 bases remaining between them. The germline V gene encodes CDR1 MDHEN and CDR2 SYDVKM. This CDR3 is built from 13 residues. This chain's CDR3 is CASSLFGTYEQYF. CDR3 in DNA: TGTGCCAGCAGTTTGTTCGGGACCTACGAGCAGTACTTC.

The chain couples TRBV19 to TRBJ2-1; TRBD1 aligns across 9 bases. The CDR3 is made up of 15 amino acids. The V segment lost 4 bases and the J segment 5 bases; nucleotides outside the gene matches: 6. Looked up from germline, CDR1 is LNHDA and CDR2 is SQIVND (reference sequence). The CDR3 bases are TGTGCCAGTAGTAAACCGGGACAGGGTGACAATGAGCAGTTCTTC. Protein product: CASSKPGQGDNEQFF.

In DNA form, the CDR3 reads TGTGCCAGCTCAGTAGGACAGGTAAACACTGAAGCTTTCTTT. This translates into CASSVGQVNTEAFF. The chain couples TRBV18 to TRBJ1-1; 7 positions agree with TRBD1. With V trimmed by 5 bases and J by 2 bases, 5 bases remained unmatched. Germline values: CDR1 KGHSH, CDR2 LQKENI. The CDR3 contains 14 residues.

The gene calls are TRBV6-5 and TRBJ2-5; 10 positions match TRBD2. The germline V gene encodes CDR1 MNHEY and CDR2 SVGAGI. V was clipped by 5 bases and J by 2 bases; unmatched bases: 5. The CDR3 covers 15 residues. The CDR3 region is CASSPLAGPQETQYF. The CDR3 nucleotides read TGTGCCAGCAGTCCACTAGCGGGGCCTCAAGAGACCCAGTACTTC.

Of note for this clone: Distinct nucleotide sequences in the sample also encode this CDR3. The V call is TRBV2, the J call TRBJ2-7; 7 positions match TRBD1. The CDR3 contains 12 residues. The trim removed 9 bases at V and 1 base at J, leaving 3 bases unmatched. Germline V CDR1 and CDR2: SNHLY, FYNNEI. The CDR3 loop is CASRQGSYEQYF. The CDR3 nucleotides are TGTGCCAGTCGACAGGGTTCCTACGAGCAGTACTTC. Full variable domain (remainder filled in from reference TRBV2 and TRBJ2-7): EPEVTQTPSHQVTQMGQEVILRCVPISNHLYFYWYRQILGQKVEFLVSFYNNEISEKSEIFDDQFSVERPDGSNFTLKIRSTKLEDSAMYFCASRQGSYEQYFGPGTRLTVT.

The V gene is TRBV15, the J gene TRBJ1-5; D is ambiguous. Trimming left V 1 base short and J 1 base short, with 8 bases between. Germline CDR1 and CDR2: LNHNV and YYDKDF (reference sequence). This CDR3 is built from 15 residues. DNA of the CDR3: TGTGCCACCAGCAGAGGGACCCTAAGCAATCAGCCCCAGCATTTT. Translation: CATSRGTLSNQPQHF.

This clone was found a few times. J is TRBJ2-7 and V is TRBV7-8; 12 nucleotides agree with TRBD2. The germline gives CDR1 SGHVS, CDR2 FQNEAQ. The CDR3 has 14 amino acids. Unmatched junction bases numbered 3, after V lost 5 bases and J lost 4 bases. CDR3 sequence (DNA): TGTGCCAGCAGCCGACTAGCGGGAGCGTACGAGCAGTACTTC. This gives the protein CASSRLAGAYEQYF.

This chain uses TRBV19 with TRBJ2-7; a weak D match, TRBD2 (5 bases). The CDR3 is 14 amino acids. The germline gives CDR1 LNHDA, CDR2 SQIVND (reference sequence). The V gene lost 5 bases and the J gene lost 0 bases, with 11 bases spanning the gap. The CDR3 sequence is CASSGHRGSYEQYF. The CDR3 coding sequence is TGTGCCAGTAGTGGTCATCGGGGCTCCTACGAGCAGTACTTC.

The chain uses TRBV13 and TRBJ2-3; D possibly corresponds to TRBD2 (6 bases). Germline CDR1 and CDR2: PRHDT and FYEKMQ (reference sequence). Trimming shortened V by 6 bases and J by 0 bases, and 16 bases separated the two germline ends. The CDR3 loop spans 16 amino acids. In DNA form, the CDR3 reads TGTGCCAGCAGACACCTGGGGGGAGAAAGCACAGATACGCAGTATTTT. This codes for CASRHLGGESTDTQYF.

The rearrangement uses TRBV23-1 and TRBJ2-1, with 8 bases aligning to TRBD2. TRBV23-1 is given ORF status, its function remaining uncertain. CDR3 length equals 13 residues. V dropped 9 bases and J dropped 5; count of bases not matched to a gene: 6. CDR3 nucleotides: TGCGCCAGTAAAGCGGGAGACAACAATGAGCAGTTCTTC. Protein sequence: CASKAGDNNEQFF.

V is TRBV19 and J is TRBJ2-7; D might be TRBD2 (5 bases). Germline V CDR1 and CDR2: LNHDA, SQIVND (reference sequence). Trimming removed 2 bases from V and 0 bases from J, with 17 bases in between. The CDR3 runs 17 residues. The chain's CDR3 is CASSITSTGRSSYEQYF. The CDR3 DNA reads as TGTGCCAGTAGTATAACCTCGACGGGAAGAAGCTCCTACGAGCAGTACTTC.

CDR3 sequence reads: CASTNFDQPQHF. In nucleotides, the CDR3 is TGTGCCAGCACCAACTTTGACCAGCCCCAGCATTTT. The V call is TRBV28, the J call TRBJ1-5; D is uncertain. V gave up 7 bases and J gave up 7 bases, with 11 bases separating them. This CDR3 is built from 12 residues. CDR1 MDHEN and CDR2 SYDVKM come from the germline V gene.

This sequence joins TRBV28 and TRBJ1-2, with a weak D call TRBD1 (5 bases). Trimming removed 5 bases from V and 4 bases from J, with 23 bases in between. The CDR3 is made up of 17 amino acids. Germline CDR1 and CDR2: MDHEN and SYDVKM. CDR3 residues: CASSARGVGLGSYGYTF. The CDR3 region has the DNA TGTGCCAGCAGTGCCCGGGGGGTGGGTCTCGGAAGCTATGGCTACACCTTC.

This clone was recorded once. The chain is built from TRBV5-4 and TRBJ2-7; D not resolved. The CDR3 has 15 amino acids. Germline CDR1 SGHNT, CDR2 YYREEE (reference sequence). The ends were cut back, 0 bases at V and 0 bases at J, with 10 bases in the middle. CDR3 DNA sequence: TGTGCCAGCAGCTTGGACGGGTCGGGCTCCTACGAGCAGTACTTC. It translates to CASSLDGSGSYEQYF.

The genes are TRBV28 and TRBJ2-3; D may be TRBD2 (5 bases). V was clipped by 3 bases and J by 4 bases, with 8 bases between them. The germline gives CDR1 MDHEN, CDR2 SYDVKM. The CDR3 loop spans 13 amino acids. The CDR3 sequence: CASSFPSSDTQYF. The CDR3 region has the DNA TGTGCCAGCAGTTTCCCTAGCTCAGATACGCAGTATTTT.

This chain uses TRBV28 with TRBJ2-7; D unresolved. The V and J ends lost 3 bases and 5 bases respectively, with 5 bases between them. In germline, CDR1 is MDHEN, CDR2 SYDVKM. There are 11 residues in the CDR3. This chain's CDR3 is CASSFYNEQYF. In nucleotides, the CDR3 is TGTGCCAGCAGTTTTTATAACGAGCAGTACTTC.

The chain combines TRBV28 with TRBJ2-5; TRBD1 matches 7 bases. The CDR3 runs 15 residues. The trim removed 6 bases at V and 1 base at J, leaving 8 bases unmatched. Germline CDR1 MDHEN, CDR2 SYDVKM. This CDR3 reads CASRYYRDSQETQYF. The CDR3 DNA sequence: TGTGCCAGCAGATATTACCGGGACAGCCAAGAGACCCAGTACTTC.

In its sample, this clone was seen once. The rearrangement links TRBV7-9 to TRBJ1-1; no reliable D call. From germline, CDR1 is SEHNR and CDR2 FQNEAQ (reference sequence). The CDR3 is 15 residues long. Trimming took 2 bases from V and 5 from J, leaving 15 bases between them. CDR3 region: CASSLSRTGVTEAFF. The DNA for the CDR3 is TGTGCCAGCAGCTTAAGCAGGACCGGGGTTACTGAAGCTTTCTTT. The full variable domain, completed using reference TRBV7-9 and TRBJ1-1, is DTGVSQNPRHKITKRGQNVTFRCDPISEHNRLYWYRQTLGQGPEFLTYFQNEAQLEKSRLLSDRFSAERPKGSFSTLEIQRTEQGDSAMYLCASSLSRTGVTEAFFGQGTRLTVV.